This record covers a single T cell receptor beta chain. The target antigen is unknown. The V gene lost 6 bases and the J gene lost 3 bases, with 14 bases spanning the gap. Germline V gives CDR1 MNHNY, CDR2 SVGAGI (reference sequence). This CDR3 has 14 residues. The sample belongs to a study of blood T cells in healthy people across ages. Sample-barcoded 5' priming and a J-beta primer mix drove a second PCR of 7 to 11 cycles. Every cDNA was tagged by a template-switch adaptor with 12 random nucleotides. TCRdb redid the calling of the 5' RACE reads with MiXCR, one entry per CDR3 protein. The table has 780,000 or so distinct CDR3 sequences, about 55% seen once. Findings of the study overall: Higher diversity and more naive CD4+ cells were features of long-lived donors, compared to aged donors.

Researchers isolated at least 6.5 million PBMCs per sample. This chain joins TRBV6-6 and TRBJ2-5; D unresolved. Sequencing used blood. The sequence came from a man of 80 years or more in good health. Here the CDR3 DNA reads TGTGCCAGCAGGTCGCCAGGTGGTAAAGAGACCCAGTACTTC. This codes for CASRSPGGKETQYF.